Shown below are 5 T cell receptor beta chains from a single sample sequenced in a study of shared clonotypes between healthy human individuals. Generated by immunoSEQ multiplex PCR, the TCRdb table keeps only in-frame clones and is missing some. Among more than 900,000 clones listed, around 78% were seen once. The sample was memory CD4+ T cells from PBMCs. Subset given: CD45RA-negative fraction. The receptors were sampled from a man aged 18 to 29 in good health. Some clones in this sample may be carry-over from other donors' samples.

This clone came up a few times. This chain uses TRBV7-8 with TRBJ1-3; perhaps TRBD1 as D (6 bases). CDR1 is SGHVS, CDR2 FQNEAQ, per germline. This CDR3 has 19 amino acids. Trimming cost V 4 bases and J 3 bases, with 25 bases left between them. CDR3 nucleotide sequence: TGTGCCAGCAGCTCGTACCCCTCCTTGGGGGCGGCGGATGGAAACACCATATATTTT. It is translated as CASSSYPSLGAADGNTIYF. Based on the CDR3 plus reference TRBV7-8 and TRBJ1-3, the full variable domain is GAGVSQSPRYKVAKRGQDVALRCDPISGHVSLFWYQQALGQGPEFLTYFQNEAQLDKSGLPSDRFFAERPEGSVSTLKIQRTQQEDSAVYLCASSSYPSLGAADGNTIYFGEGSWLTVV.

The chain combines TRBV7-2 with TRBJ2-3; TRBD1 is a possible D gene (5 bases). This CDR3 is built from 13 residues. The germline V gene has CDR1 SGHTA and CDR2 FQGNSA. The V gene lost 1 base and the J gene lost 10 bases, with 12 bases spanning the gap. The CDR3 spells CASSLDSGLAQYF. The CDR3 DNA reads TGTGCCAGCAGCTTAGATTCAGGGTTGGCGCAGTATTTT.

The CDR3 DNA sequence: TGTGCCAGCAGTGGAGGACCGTACTCCTACGAGCAGTACTTC. This encodes CASSGGPYSYEQYF. The chain carries TRBV6-1 and TRBJ2-7; D gene ambiguous. The CDR3 is 14 residues long. Germline CDR1 and CDR2: MNHNS and SASEGT. The ends were cut back, 4 bases at V and 0 bases at J, with 10 bases in the middle.

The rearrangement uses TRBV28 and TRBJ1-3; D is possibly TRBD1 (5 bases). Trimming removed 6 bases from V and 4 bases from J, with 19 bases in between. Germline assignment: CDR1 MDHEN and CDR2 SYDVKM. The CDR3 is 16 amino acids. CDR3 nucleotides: TGTGCCAGCAGCCTCGCAATTGGGGCGAGCGGAAACACCATATATTTT. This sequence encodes CASSLAIGASGNTIYF. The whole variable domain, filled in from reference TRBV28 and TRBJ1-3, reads DVKVTQSSRYLVKRTGEKVFLECVQDMDHENMFWYRQDPGLGLRLIYFSYDVKMKEKGDIPEGYSVSREKKERFSLILESASTNQTSMYLCASSLAIGASGNTIYFGEGSWLTVV.

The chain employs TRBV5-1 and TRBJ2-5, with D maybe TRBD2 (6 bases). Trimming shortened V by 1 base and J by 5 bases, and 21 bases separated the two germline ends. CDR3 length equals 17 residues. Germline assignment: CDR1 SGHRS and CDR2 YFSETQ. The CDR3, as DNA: TGCGCCAGCAGCTTGTTCCTACGGGACTCTACATCGGAGACCCAGTACTTC. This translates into CASSLFLRDSTSETQYF.